These T cell receptor beta chains were read from a single sample in a study of T-cell memory formation after mild COVID-19. TCRdb re-called the 5' RACE reads through MiXCR, storing one row per CDR3 protein. The top ten clones hold approximately 25% of a sample with around 250,000 distinct CDR3 sequences, roughly 15% of them seen once. Sample: PBMCs or a T cell subset sorted from them (not recorded which). All receptors derive from a man aged 18 to 35 who had mild COVID-19 (a few samples of this study predate the infection). Cell type and time point are not known. Each CDR3 is given with its conserved first and last residue. The order of the fields is clone size, D gene, J gene, V gene, CDR3 DNA, CDR3 protein. D genes are given only for firm matches. The size field is filled for only some rows; it gives once, few, many or a size class.

clone size: -; D gene: -; J gene: TRBJ2-7; V gene: TRBV11-3; CDR3 DNA: TGTGCCAGCAGCCTCGCCCGGCACTACGAGCAGTACTTC; CDR3 protein: CASSLARHYEQYF
clone size: -; D gene: TRBD1; J gene: TRBJ2-7; V gene: TRBV3-1; CDR3 DNA: TGTGCCAGCAGCCAGGAATGGACAGGGGCGGCCTACGAGCAGTACTTC; CDR3 protein: CASSQEWTGAAYEQYF
clone size: -; D gene: TRBD2; J gene: TRBJ2-3; V gene: TRBV7-6; CDR3 DNA: TGTGCCAGCAGCTCCCTTTGGGGTCGGGGGGGCACAGATACGCAGTATTTT; CDR3 protein: CASSSLWGRGGTDTQYF
clone size: few; D gene: -; J gene: TRBJ1-5; V gene: TRBV7-2; CDR3 DNA: TGTGCCAGCAGCGCGCAGGGTACCCTCCAGCCCCAGCATTTT; CDR3 protein: CASSAQGTLQPQHF
clone size: -; D gene: -; J gene: TRBJ1-3; V gene: TRBV6-5; CDR3 DNA: TGTGCCAGCAGTTACTCAAACAGGCGGGGTGGCACCATATATTTT; CDR3 protein: CASSYSNRRGGTIYF
clone size: many; D gene: TRBD2; J gene: TRBJ2-5; V gene: TRBV7-2; CDR3 DNA: TGTGCCAGCAGCCGGACGGGACTAGGGGCCGGAGAGACCCAGTACTTC; CDR3 protein: CASSRTGLGAGETQYF
clone size: -; D gene: TRBD1; J gene: TRBJ2-2; V gene: TRBV4-3; CDR3 DNA: TGCGCCAGCAGCCAACCGCAGGGGGCGCGGACCGGGGAGCTGTTTTTT; CDR3 protein: CASSQPQGARTGELFF
clone size: -; D gene: -; J gene: TRBJ2-1; V gene: TRBV27; CDR3 DNA: TGTGCCAGCAGTTTAGGGATGAATGAGCAGTTCTTC; CDR3 protein: CASSLGMNEQFF
clone size: many; D gene: -; J gene: TRBJ2-5; V gene: TRBV6-2/TRBV6-3; CDR3 DNA: TGTGCCAGCAGTTACCGTGAGACCCAGTACTTC; CDR3 protein: CASSYRETQYF
clone size: -; D gene: -; J gene: TRBJ1-2; V gene: TRBV24-1; CDR3 DNA: TGTGCCACCTTTCGGGCGCAAGATGGCTACACCTTC; CDR3 protein: CATFRAQDGYTF
clone size: -; D gene: TRBD1; J gene: TRBJ2-5; V gene: TRBV6-1; CDR3 DNA: TGTGCCAGCACGCTCCGGGCAGGGGGCAGTGAGACCCAGTACTTC; CDR3 protein: CASTLRAGGSETQYF
clone size: -; D gene: -; J gene: TRBJ2-1; V gene: TRBV11-3; CDR3 DNA: TGTGCCAGCAGCCTTAGACAGAGCTACAATGAGCAGTTCTTC; CDR3 protein: CASSLRQSYNEQFF
clone size: few; D gene: -; J gene: TRBJ2-5; V gene: TRBV10-3; CDR3 DNA: TGTGCCATTCGTACCGGAGAGACCCAGTACTTC; CDR3 protein: CAIRTGETQYF
clone size: -; D gene: -; J gene: TRBJ2-1; V gene: TRBV11-2; CDR3 DNA: TGTGCCAGCAGCTATCCACTAGTCTCCCATGAGCAGTTCTTC; CDR3 protein: CASSYPLVSHEQFF
clone size: -; D gene: -; J gene: TRBJ2-5; V gene: TRBV20-1; CDR3 DNA: TGCAGTGTCAAGCCGGCGGGGACCCAGTACTTC; CDR3 protein: CSVKPAGTQYF
clone size: few; D gene: -; J gene: TRBJ1-1; V gene: TRBV6-5; CDR3 DNA: TGTGCCAGCAGTTACTGGTCCGGATTGGGTACTGAAGCTTTCTTT; CDR3 protein: CASSYWSGLGTEAFF
clone size: few; D gene: TRBD2; J gene: TRBJ2-1; V gene: TRBV20-1; CDR3 DNA: TGCAGTGCTAGGGGACTAGGTGTTAGCTTTGAGCAGTTCTTC; CDR3 protein: CSARGLGVSFEQFF
clone size: few; D gene: -; J gene: TRBJ2-5; V gene: TRBV18; CDR3 DNA: TGTGCCAGCTCACCGCCGGGGGAGTACCAAGAGACCCAGTACTTC; CDR3 protein: CASSPPGEYQETQYF
clone size: few; D gene: TRBD2; J gene: TRBJ2-3; V gene: TRBV7-2; CDR3 DNA: TGTGCCAGCAGGGTGGGACTAGCCATGACAGATACGCAGTATTTT; CDR3 protein: CASRVGLAMTDTQYF
clone size: many; D gene: -; J gene: TRBJ2-2; V gene: TRBV12-3/TRBV12-4; CDR3 DNA: TGTGCCAGCAGTTTCGGCGGTTCGAACACCGGGGAGCTGTTTTTT; CDR3 protein: CASSFGGSNTGELFF
clone size: many; D gene: -; J gene: TRBJ2-7; V gene: TRBV6-1; CDR3 DNA: TGTGCCAGCAGGGGACAACTACTCTACGAGCAGTACTTC; CDR3 protein: CASRGQLLYEQYF
clone size: -; D gene: -; J gene: TRBJ2-7; V gene: TRBV4-3; CDR3 DNA: TGCGCCAGCAGCCCTGAGGGCGTTGCCTACGAGCAGTACTTC; CDR3 protein: CASSPEGVAYEQYF
clone size: many; D gene: -; J gene: TRBJ2-7; V gene: TRBV12-3/TRBV12-4; CDR3 DNA: TGTGCCAGCAGTTTAGGAGGAGGCAGCCACAGCTACGAGCAGTACTTC; CDR3 protein: CASSLGGGSHSYEQYF
clone size: few; D gene: -; J gene: TRBJ2-3; V gene: TRBV2; CDR3 DNA: TGTGCCAGCAGTGACAGATCCGGCACAGATACGCAGTATTTT; CDR3 protein: CASSDRSGTDTQYF
clone size: -; D gene: -; J gene: TRBJ2-5; V gene: TRBV29-1; CDR3 DNA: TGCAGCGTTGAATCCAGAGGTGGGGTGAGGGGAGACCAAGAGACCCAGTACTTC; CDR3 protein: CSVESRGGVRGDQETQYF
clone size: -; D gene: -; J gene: TRBJ1-2; V gene: TRBV6-2/TRBV6-3; CDR3 DNA: TGTGCCAGCAGTCGTCCCGGGACGGGAGGCACCTTC; CDR3 protein: CASSRPGTGGTF
clone size: few; D gene: TRBD1; J gene: TRBJ2-3; V gene: TRBV7-8; CDR3 DNA: TGTGCCAGCAGCCTAAGACCCGCCGGGACAGGCCCTAGCACAGATACGCAGTATTTT; CDR3 protein: CASSLRPAGTGPSTDTQYF
clone size: few; D gene: -; J gene: TRBJ2-7; V gene: TRBV27; CDR3 DNA: TGTGCCAGCAGTCCCACCCCCTACGAGCAGTACTTC; CDR3 protein: CASSPTPYEQYF
clone size: many; D gene: -; J gene: TRBJ2-5; V gene: TRBV6-1; CDR3 DNA: TGTGCCAGCAGTGTACAGGGTCGGGAGACCCAGTACTTC; CDR3 protein: CASSVQGRETQYF
clone size: many; D gene: TRBD1; J gene: TRBJ2-3; V gene: TRBV7-2; CDR3 DNA: TGTGCCAGCAGTCCTGCTAGGGGGCCCACAGATACGCAGTATTTT; CDR3 protein: CASSPARGPTDTQYF
clone size: few; D gene: -; J gene: TRBJ2-3; V gene: TRBV24-1; CDR3 DNA: TGTGCCACCAGTGACCCAACAGGGCCGAGCACAGATACGCAGTATTTT; CDR3 protein: CATSDPTGPSTDTQYF
clone size: -; D gene: -; J gene: TRBJ2-3; V gene: TRBV6-2/TRBV6-3; CDR3 DNA: TGTGCCAGCAGTTACAGTTGGGAGGTCGTGGCAGATACGCAGTATTTT; CDR3 protein: CASSYSWEVVADTQYF
clone size: -; D gene: TRBD2; J gene: TRBJ2-1; V gene: TRBV4-3; CDR3 DNA: TGCGCCAGCAGCCCCTTGACTAGCGGGAGTGGCTCCTACAATGAGCAGTTCTTC; CDR3 protein: CASSPLTSGSGSYNEQFF
clone size: -; D gene: -; J gene: TRBJ2-1; V gene: TRBV21-1; CDR3 DNA: TGTGCCAGCAGCAAAGATAGGCAGTTTGGCAGTGAGCAGTTCTTC; CDR3 protein: CASSKDRQFGSEQFF
clone size: few; D gene: -; J gene: TRBJ1-6; V gene: TRBV6-1; CDR3 DNA: TGTGCCAGCAGTGCTGATTCACCCCTCCACTTT; CDR3 protein: CASSADSPLHF